Following are 22 T cell receptor beta chains from one sample sequenced in a study of breast tumors, draining lymph nodes, adjacent tissues. Breast cancer patients provided tissue from their axillary draining lymph nodes. From the multiplex PCR reads, TCRdb called clonotypes with MiXCR, one entry per CDR3 protein. The sample includes about 220,000 distinct CDR3 sequences, under 40% seen only once; the top ten take over 3.5%. The source material was axillary lymph node tissue. These receptors originate from a female donor with breast cancer. Some clones in this sample may be carry-over from other donors' samples.

With respect to this clonotype: Being one base from a much bigger clone, this may be a read error. The chain combines TRBV20-1 with TRBJ2-7; 9 bases line up with TRBD1. This CDR3 comprises 15 residues. With 0 bases clipped from V and 3 bases from J, the junction kept 6 bases outside the gene matches. Germline CDR1 and CDR2: DFQATT and SNEGSKA (reference sequence). CDR3 coding DNA: TGCAGTGCTAGAGATTGGGGGGACAGGGTCTACGAGCAGTACTTC. As protein: CSARDWGDRVYEQYF.

Ten or more counts support this clonotype. The rearrangement links TRBV2 to TRBJ2-7; 8 positions agree with TRBD1. Germline trimming cut 7 bases from V and 0 bases from J; bases unmatched to any gene: 8. Germline CDR1 and CDR2: SNHLY and FYNNEI. This CDR3 spans 15 amino acids. In DNA form, the CDR3 reads TGTGCCAGCAACACCGACAGGGGAAGCTCCTACGAGCAGTACTTC. Amino acids: CASNTDRGSSYEQYF.

This clonotype was detected ten times or more. CDR3 coding DNA: TGTGCCAGCAGCCCTACAGGGGAACCTGGAAACACCATATATTTT. Translation: CASSPTGEPGNTIYF. The rearrangement uses TRBV7-9 and TRBJ1-3, with 7 bases aligning to TRBD1. Germline trimming cut 5 bases from V and 2 bases from J; bases unmatched to any gene: 6. This CDR3 is 15 amino acids long. Germline lookup yields CDR1 SEHNR and CDR2 FQNEAQ (reference sequence).

This chain connects TRBV2 to TRBJ1-2; TRBD1 might be the D (6 bases). CDR3 length: 16 residues. CDR1 SNHLY and CDR2 FYNNEI come from the germline V gene. V was clipped by 7 bases and J by 4 bases, with 22 bases between them. DNA for the CDR3: TGTGCCAGCATAGGACAGAAGAACACCGGGGTCTATGGCTACACCTTC. Its translation is CASIGQKNTGVYGYTF. The variable domain in full, completed from reference TRBV2 and TRBJ1-2, reads EPEVTQTPSHQVTQMGQEVILRCVPISNHLYFYWYRQILGQKVEFLVSFYNNEISEKSEIFDDQFSVERPDGSNFTLKIRSTKLEDSAMYFCASIGQKNTGVYGYTFGSGTRLTVV.

This clonotype was observed a single time. The genes are TRBV27 and TRBJ2-6; 7 positions agree with TRBD2. Trimming took 3 bases from V and 2 from J; bases not matched to a gene: 1. The CDR3 spans 15 residues. The V gene's germline CDR1 is MNHEY and CDR2 SMNVEV (reference sequence). Here the CDR3 DNA reads TGTGCCAGCAGTTTCGGGGGGACTGGGGCCAACGTCCTGACTTTC. Translation: CASSFGGTGANVLTF.

This clonotype was seen only a few times. The chain employs TRBV6-2 or TRBV6-3 and TRBJ1-2; D is ambiguous. Germline values: CDR1 MNHEY, CDR2 SVGEGT. Trimming shortened V by 2 bases and J by 4 bases, and 8 bases separated the two germline ends. The CDR3 extends over 13 amino acids. The CDR3 protein is CASSYKVGYGYTF. CDR3 nucleotides: TGTGCCAGCAGTTACAAGGTGGGCTATGGCTACACCTTC.

This clonotype was observed many times. This sequence joins TRBV10-3 and TRBJ1-2, with 7 bases matching TRBD1. Germline V gene data show CDR1 as ENHRY and CDR2 as SYGVKD. This CDR3 comprises 13 residues. V dropped 5 bases and J dropped 4; count of bases not matched to a gene: 4. CDR3 sequence (DNA): TGTGCCATCAGTCCCCGGGACAGCTATGGCTACACCTTC. Its translation: CAISPRDSYGYTF.

Concerning this clonotype: A much larger clone lies one base from this, so it may be a read error. The rearrangement links TRBV7-2 to TRBJ2-7; D is possibly TRBD1 or TRBD2 (5 bases each). CDR1 is SGHTA, CDR2 FQGNSA, per germline. The CDR3 consists of 12 residues. In nucleotides, the CDR3 is TGTGTCAGCAGCGGAGACAGCTACGAGCAGTACTTC. It encodes CVSSGDSYEQYF.

In its sample, this clonotype was seen many times. V gene TRBV10-3 combines with J gene TRBJ2-7; 11 bases line up with TRBD2. Germline V gene lookup returns CDR1 ENHRY and CDR2 SYGVKD. Losses at the gene ends were 2 bases for V and 3 bases for J; bases not matched to a gene: 0. The length of the CDR3 is 14 residues. CDR3 DNA sequence: TGTGCCATCAGTGAGCTAGCGGGGGGCTACGAGCAGTACTTC. Protein sequence: CAISELAGGYEQYF.

The chain carries TRBV20-1 and TRBJ1-3, with D unresolved. The CDR3 is made up of 13 amino acids. Germline V gene lookup returns CDR1 DFQATT and CDR2 SNEGSKA (reference sequence). Between the trimmed V and J ends, which lost 3 bases and 8 bases, there was a span of 14 bases. The CDR3 DNA sequence: TGCAGTGCTAGCATAGACTATGGCTACACCATATATTTT. Its protein product is CSASIDYGYTIYF.

Only a few counts were recorded for this clonotype. A read error may be the cause here, since a much bigger clone is one base away. The chain uses TRBV18 and TRBJ1-6; TRBD1 agrees at 9 bases. This CDR3 contains 15 residues. V trimming: 2 bases; J trimming: 11 bases; junction bases outside the gene matches: 7. CDR1 and CDR2 (germline): KGHSH, LQKENI. CDR3 residues: CASSPTGGVGPPLHF. The DNA of the CDR3 is TGTGCCAGCTCACCAACAGGGGGCGTAGGGCCACCCCTCCACTTT.

A few counts support this clonotype. With a much larger clone just one base away, this may be a read error. The chain recombines TRBV11-2 with TRBJ2-7; a weak D match, TRBD2 (5 bases). The CDR3 length is 15 residues. Per germline, CDR1 SGHAT and CDR2 FQNNGV. The V end was cut by 2 bases, the J end by 3 bases, with 14 bases between. The CDR3 coding sequence is TGTGCCAGCAGCTTACGAGGGCTACCGAACTACGAGCAGTACTTC. Its translation: CASSLRGLPNYEQYF.

This clonotype was seen repeatedly, ten times or more. This chain uses TRBV12-5 with TRBJ1-2, with D hard to call. CDR3 length: 13 residues. V lost 3 bases and J lost 4, with 9 bases in between. The germline CDR1 and CDR2 sequences are LGHNT and FRNRAP. For the CDR3, the DNA is TGTGCTAGTGGTTTAGAGAGTCTCTATGGCTACACCTTC. It encodes CASGLESLYGYTF.

A remark on this clonotype: Sequence at one end of the junction differs from germline and may be a read error. The CDR3 sequence: CASSPKALRDRGDAFF. CDR3 DNA sequence: TGCGCCAGCAGCCCTAAGGCGTTGCGGGACAGGGGAGATGCTTTCTTT. The gene calls are TRBV7-9 and TRBJ1-1; 10 nucleotides match TRBD1. Germline CDR1 SEHNR, CDR2 FQNEAQ (reference sequence). The CDR3 loop spans 16 amino acids.

CDR3 in DNA: TGTGCCAGCACGGGACTAGCGGGATATAACTATGGCTACACCTTC. It translates to CASTGLAGYNYGYTF. The chain couples TRBV6-4 to TRBJ1-2; weak D call: TRBD1 (5 bases). Germline V gives CDR1 MRHNA, CDR2 SNTAGT. The CDR3 is made up of 15 amino acids. V dropped 7 bases and J dropped 1 base, with 16 bases sitting between them.

This chain joins TRBV7-8 and TRBJ2-1; 7 nucleotides align to TRBD1. This CDR3 comprises 16 residues. V was pared by 2 bases and J by 0 bases, with 4 bases of the junction left unmatched. Germline CDR1 SGHVS, CDR2 FQNEAQ. The chain's CDR3 is CASSLRGQSSYNEQFF. CDR3 nucleotides: TGTGCCAGCAGCTTACGGGGACAGAGCTCCTACAATGAGCAGTTCTTC.

The J gene is TRBJ2-1, the V gene TRBV5-4; tentatively, D is TRBD2 (6 bases). The CDR3 runs 10 residues. CDR1 SGHNT and CDR2 YYREEE come from the germline V gene (reference sequence). V lost 4 bases, J lost 15 bases, and 11 bases lay in between. This CDR3 is CASSGGRMFF. In DNA, the CDR3 is TGTGCCAGCAGCGGGGGGAGGATGTTCTTC.

This clonotype showed up just a few times. The chain is built from TRBV7-9 and TRBJ1-1; 10 positions agree with TRBD1. Germline values: CDR1 SEHNR, CDR2 FQNEAQ (reference sequence). The CDR3 is 15 residues long. Trimming cost V 5 bases and J 5 bases; bases outside gene matches: 8. In DNA, the CDR3 is TGTGCCAGCAGCCGGCAGACAGGGGGCATGACTGAAGCTTTCTTT. As protein: CASSRQTGGMTEAFF.

This chain uses TRBV6-4 with TRBJ1-3, with D hard to call. Germline assignment: CDR1 MRHNA and CDR2 SNTAGT. This CDR3 spans 15 amino acids. Trimming cost V 0 bases and J 4 bases, with 10 bases left between them. The CDR3 region is CASSDSRTSGNTIYF. The CDR3 nucleotides read TGTGCCAGCAGTGACTCCAGGACTAGCGGAAACACCATATATTTT.

This clonotype came up many times. The chain has TRBV20-1 and TRBJ1-3; tentative D call: TRBD1 (5 bases). CDR1 and CDR2 from the germline V gene are DFQATT and SNEGSKA (reference sequence). The CDR3 runs 17 residues. The V and J ends lost 6 bases and 4 bases respectively, with 25 bases between them. This chain's CDR3 is CSALPSWGGIGGNTIYF. Written as DNA, the CDR3 is TGCAGTGCCCTACCCTCCTGGGGGGGGATTGGAGGAAACACCATATATTTT.

This clonotype was seen ten or more times. CDR3 bases: TGTGCCAGCAGATGGTTAACGGGAGGGTCCAATGAGCAGTTCTTC. The encoded protein is CASRWLTGGSNEQFF. This chain connects TRBV2 to TRBJ2-1, with 8 bases lining up with TRBD2. Germline loops: CDR1 SNHLY, CDR2 FYNNEI. J lost 6 bases, V lost 6 bases, and 10 bases had no gene match. This CDR3 has 15 amino acids.

This clonotype was seen more than once but under ten times. The gene calls are TRBV30 and TRBJ1-3; 9 bases are shared with TRBD1. Germline loops: CDR1 GTSNPN, CDR2 SVGIG (reference sequence). The CDR3 spans 15 residues. V lost 0 bases and J lost 2; bases outside the gene matches: 2. In DNA, the CDR3 is TGTGCCTGGAGTGTAAGGACAGGGGCTGGAAACACCATATATTTT. It codes for CAWSVRTGAGNTIYF.